These 18 T cell receptor beta chains originate from one sample sequenced in a study of blood T cell repertoires in COVID-19. Method: immunoSEQ multiplex PCR; TCRdb's copy keeps in-frame clones and lacks some. There are about 190,000 clones in the sample; about nine tenths occur only once, and about 1% lies in the top ten. Sequencing was carried out using peripheral blood. Receptor source: a young man with acute or convalescent COVID-19.

The chain is built from TRBV6-2 or TRBV6-3 and TRBJ1-4, with 9 bases matching TRBD1. V lost 5 bases, J lost 10 bases, and 5 bases stayed unmatched. The CDR3 spans 13 residues. CDR1 MNHEY and CDR2 SVGEGT come from the germline V gene. The CDR3 sequence: CASSGQGFGKLFF. For the CDR3, the DNA is TGTGCCAGCAGTGGACAGGGGTTCGGAAAACTGTTTTTT.

This chain uses TRBV6-5 with TRBJ2-7, with 11 bases that match TRBD2. In germline, CDR1 is MNHEY, CDR2 SVGAGI. V shed 4 bases and J 4 bases; nucleotides not matched to a gene: 6. The CDR3 has 15 residues. CDR3 region: CASSSLRLAGYEQYF. The CDR3 DNA sequence: TGTGCCAGCAGTTCCTTAAGACTAGCGGGGTACGAGCAGTACTTC.

The genes are TRBV7-9 and TRBJ1-2; no reliable D call. The CDR3 contains 15 residues. Looked up from germline, CDR1 is SEHNR and CDR2 is FQNEAQ (reference sequence). The V end lost 5 bases, the J end lost 2 bases, and 15 bases lay between the germline ends. The CDR3 DNA follows: TGTGCCAGCAGCCCCCTTAGTGTTCCCAACTATGGCTACACCTTC. As protein: CASSPLSVPNYGYTF.

The chain links TRBV6-6 to TRBJ2-2, with D possibly TRBD2 on 6 matching bases. Germline V gene sequence: CDR1 MNHNY, CDR2 SVGAGI (reference sequence). With 4 bases removed from V and 5 bases from J, the gap between germline ends came to 14 bases. This CDR3 contains 15 residues. The CDR3 reads CASSSPAGRTGELFF. DNA for the CDR3: TGTGCCAGCAGTTCCCCGGCGGGACGGACCGGGGAGCTGTTTTTT.

This sequence joins TRBV7-9 and TRBJ2-1; no definite D call. The CDR3 extends over 15 amino acids. CDR1 is SEHNR, CDR2 FQNEAQ, per germline (reference sequence). With 3 bases removed from V and 1 base from J, the gap between germline ends came to 10 bases. CDR3 protein: CASSFRQASYNEQFF. Here the CDR3 DNA reads TGTGCCAGCAGCTTCCGTCAAGCTTCCTACAATGAGCAGTTCTTC.

This clone was detected only a few times. The V gene is TRBV3-1 (or the pseudogene TRBV3-2), the J gene TRBJ1-1; tentatively, D is TRBD1 (6 bases). Germline V gives CDR1 LGHDT, CDR2 YNNKEL (reference sequence). The germline V and J ends were trimmed by 4 bases and 5 bases, with 14 bases remaining between them. The CDR3 covers 14 residues. This chain's CDR3 is CASSPLGTTTEAFF. CDR3 nucleotides: TGTGCCAGCAGCCCACTCGGGACAACAACTGAAGCTTTCTTT.

Only one count was recorded for this clone. The chain employs TRBV5-4 and TRBJ1-1; TRBD1 matches at 8 bases. V lost 0 bases, J lost 2 bases, and 0 bases stayed unmatched. The CDR3 runs 14 residues. Germline-derived CDR1 and CDR2 are SGHNT and YYREEE (reference sequence). CDR3 sequence reads: CASSLAGGNTEAFF. DNA of the CDR3: TGTGCCAGCAGCTTGGCAGGGGGCAACACTGAAGCTTTCTTT.

This clone has only one observation. The genes are TRBV6-2 or TRBV6-3 and TRBJ2-7; D perhaps matches TRBD2 (6 bases). V was cut by 4 bases and J by 2 bases, with 9 bases left in between. The CDR3 sequence is 13 residues long. Looked up from germline, CDR1 is MNHEY and CDR2 is SVGEGT. Here the CDR3 reads CASSLEGTYEQYF. Here the CDR3 DNA reads TGTGCCAGCAGTTTGGAGGGTACCTACGAGCAGTACTTC.

This clone was detected once. The chain combines TRBV21-1 with TRBJ2-7; the table calls TRBD2, which could not be checked here. TRBV21-1 counts as a pseudogene. The CDR3 consists of 15 residues. The CDR3 bases are TGTGCCAGCATCGATTCCGGGACTAGCGACTACGAGCAGTACTTC. This translates into CASIDSGTSDYEQYF.

The chain recombines TRBV6-6 with TRBJ2-1; TRBD1 is a possible D gene (6 bases). The CDR3 is 14 residues long. Trimming removed 8 bases at V and 5 bases at J, with 16 bases between. The germline V gene has CDR1 MNHNY and CDR2 SVGAGI (reference sequence). The CDR3 DNA reads TGTGCCAGCCAGGGGCCTACAGGTAACAATGAGCAGTTCTTC. The encoded protein is CASQGPTGNNEQFF.

The count of this clone is one. The chain combines TRBV11-2 with TRBJ2-1; weak D call: TRBD1 (5 bases). V was shortened by 5 bases and J by 1 base, with 12 bases between the two germline ends. This CDR3 has 15 residues. Per germline, CDR1 SGHAT and CDR2 FQNNGV. The DNA for the CDR3 is TGTGCCAGCAGCCCAGTCGACAGATCCTACAATGAGCAGTTCTTC. It encodes CASSPVDRSYNEQFF.

This chain uses TRBV12-5 with TRBJ1-1, with D hard to call. Germline V lookup: CDR1 LGHNT, CDR2 FRNRAP. The V end was cut by 7 bases, the J end by 5 bases, with 14 bases between. The CDR3 is made up of 13 amino acids. The CDR3, as DNA: TGTGCTAGTGCTTCCCAAGGGAGGACTGAAGCTTTCTTT. This gives the protein CASASQGRTEAFF.

The chain employs TRBV30 and TRBJ2-1, with D uncertain. The CDR3 spans 13 residues. From germline, CDR1 is GTSNPN and CDR2 SVGIG (reference sequence). The V end was cut by 3 bases, the J end by 10 bases, with 16 bases between. The CDR3: CAWSATPFREQFF. The CDR3 DNA reads as TGTGCCTGGAGCGCCACCCCCTTTAGAGAGCAGTTCTTC.

The rearrangement uses TRBV18 and TRBJ1-2; D is possibly TRBD1 (6 bases). CDR3 length: 17 amino acids. The V and J ends lost 4 bases and 5 bases respectively, with 23 bases between them. Germline assignment: CDR1 KGHSH and CDR2 LQKENI. The CDR3 region is CASSLRDTNPTLYGYTF. DNA for the CDR3: TGTGCCAGCTCACTCCGGGACACTAACCCCACCTTATATGGCTACACCTTC.

The V call is TRBV6-5, the J call TRBJ2-2, with TRBD1 matching over 8 bases. Germline CDR1 reads MNHEY; CDR2 reads SVGAGI. The CDR3 has 15 amino acids. J gave up 9 bases and V 0 bases, and 6 bases lay outside the gene matches. This CDR3 reads CASSYSMAGGRELFF. For the CDR3, the DNA is TGTGCCAGCAGTTACTCGATGGCAGGGGGCAGGGAGCTGTTTTTT.

V usage is TRBV6-6 and J usage is TRBJ1-6; 7 bases align to TRBD1. The CDR3 is 14 amino acids. Germline V gene lookup returns CDR1 MNHNY and CDR2 SVGAGI (reference sequence). V trimming: 6 bases; J trimming: 6 bases; junction bases outside the gene matches: 5. The CDR3, as DNA: TGTGCCAGCAGCCGAGGGGACAGTAATTCACCCCTCCACTTT. This codes for CASSRGDSNSPLHF.

The CDR3: CASSLHSITSGGNNEQFF. CDR3 bases: TGCGCCAGCAGCTTGCACTCCATTACTAGCGGGGGGAACAATGAGCAGTTCTTC. The chain is built from TRBV5-1 and TRBJ2-1; TRBD2 agrees at 12 bases. The J segment lost 5 bases and the V segment lost 1 base, leaving 10 bases of the junction unmatched. Germline V CDR1 and CDR2: SGHRS, YFSETQ. The CDR3 is made up of 18 amino acids. Full variable domain (rest looked up from reference TRBV5-1 and TRBJ2-1): KAGVTQTPRYLIKTRGQQVTLSCSPISGHRSVSWYQQTPGQGLQFLFEYFSETQRNKGNFPGRFSGRQFSNSRSEMNVSTLELGDSALYLCASSLHSITSGGNNEQFFGPGTRLTVL.

The chain carries TRBV5-1 and TRBJ2-3; 9 positions agree with TRBD2. In germline, CDR1 is SGHRS, CDR2 YFSETQ. The CDR3 extends over 14 amino acids. V lost 7 bases and J lost 4; bases outside the gene matches: 7. CDR3 nucleotide sequence: TGCGCCAGCGTAGATAGCGGGAGATCAGATACGCAGTATTTT. It encodes CASVDSGRSDTQYF.